This is a list of T cell receptor beta chains from one sample in a study of neoadjuvant nivolumab and ipilimumab in lung cancer. Data came from immunoSEQ multiplex PCR; TCRdb stores just in-frame clones and leaves some out. The top ten clones hold 9% of a sample with more than 15,000 clones, around 79% of them seen once. This material consisted of tumor tissue, taken after neoadjuvant nivolumab, alone or with ipilimumab, at or shortly before surgery. These receptors were obtained from an adult with non-small cell lung cancer. Both conserved end residues are part of each CDR3. The D gene is left open where the match is weak. For some rows the clone size is stated as once, few or many, or as a class when expanded; others skip it.

>TRBV9|.|TRBJ1-4|TRBD1
TGTGCCAGCAGCAGCCCGGGACAGGGGATGGAAAAACTGTTTTTT
CASSSPGQGMEKLFF
>TRBV9|few|TRBJ2-4|TRBD1
TGTGCCAGCCCCGCGGACAGGGAAGGAGGCATTCAGTACTTC
CASPADREGGIQYF
>TRBV28|.|TRBJ2-7|.
TGTGCCAGCAGTTCTACAATTTACGAGCAGTACTTC
CASSSTIYEQYF
>TRBV28|few|TRBJ1-1|TRBD1
TGTGCCAGCAGTTATACCCGTCCAGGGGGCACTGAAGCTTTCTTT
CASSYTRPGGTEAFF
>TRBV20-1|.|TRBJ1-2|.
TGCAGTGCTGGGGGGTCTGGCTACACCTTC
CSAGGSGYTF
>TRBV7-7|.|TRBJ2-2|TRBD2
TGTGCCAGCAGCGCTGCGGGGGGGGACACCGGGGAGCTGTTTTTT
CASSAAGGDTGELFF
>TRBV5-4|.|TRBJ1-1|.
TGTGCCAGCAGGGCGAAGGGGGGGAACACTGAAGCTTTCTTT
CASRAKGGNTEAFF
>TRBV18|few|TRBJ2-7|.
TGTGCCAGCTCGGAGCCCCGGGACTCCTACGAGCAGTACTTC
CASSEPRDSYEQYF
>TRBV5-6|.|TRBJ2-1|TRBD2
TGTGCCAGCAGCCTACCGGGACTAGCGGGGGACAATGAGCAGTTCTTC
CASSLPGLAGDNEQFF
>TRBV18|.|TRBJ2-1|.
TGTGCCAGCTCACCGCAAGGCTCCTACAATGAGCAGTTCTTC
CASSPQGSYNEQFF
>TRBV5-1|.|TRBJ2-3|TRBD2
TGCGCCAGCAGCCCGGCCGGGCGGGGGGGCACAGATACGCAGTATTTT
CASSPAGRGGTDTQYF
>TRBV5-1|.|TRBJ1-1|.
TGCGCCAGCAGCATTGGGGGCGGGTACACTGAAGCTTTCTTT
CASSIGGGYTEAFF
>TRBV5-1|.|TRBJ2-2|.
TGCGCCAGCAGCGGCGGGGCACGCACCGGGGAGCTGTTTTTT
CASSGGARTGELFF
>TRBV11-2|.|TRBJ1-6|.
TGTGCCAGCAGCTTAGTTTTAGGGGTAGTATCACCCCTCCACTTT
CASSLVLGVVSPLHF
>TRBV5-1|.|TRBJ1-2|.
TGCGCCAGCAGCCCTGCTGGTGGCGGCTACACCTTC
CASSPAGGGYTF
>TRBV4-3|.|TRBJ1-4|.
TGCGCCAGCAGCCAAGAGGTTCGGGGGACGACTAATGAAAAACTGTTTTTT
CASSQEVRGTTNEKLFF
>TRBV4-3|once|TRBJ1-2|.
TGCGCCAGCAGCCAGCTTAACAGGGATGGCTACACCTTC
CASSQLNRDGYTF
>TRBV5-6|.|TRBJ1-1|TRBD1
TGTGCCAGCAGCTTACGATGGACAGGGAACACTGAAGCTTTCTTT
CASSLRWTGNTEAFF
>TRBV7-8|.|TRBJ1-5|.
TGTGCCAGCAGCTTAGAGGGGCAGGCGAGATGGCCCCAGCATTTT
CASSLEGQARWPQHF
>TRBV7-9|.|TRBJ2-3|.
TGTGCCAGCGGGAAGGGAATTGCAGATACGCAGTATTTT
CASGKGIADTQYF
>TRBV7-9|.|TRBJ2-7|.
TGTGCCAGCAGCTTCGGGGACCGGCGGTACGAGCAGTACTTC
CASSFGDRRYEQYF
>TRBV5-6|.|TRBJ2-6|.
TGTGCCAGCAGCTTGAGGCGCGCCGGGGCCAACGTCCTGACTTTC
CASSLRRAGANVLTF
>TRBV18|few|TRBJ1-5|.
TGTGCCAGCTCCCTAGGACAGTATAGCAATCAGCCCCAGCATTTT
CASSLGQYSNQPQHF
>TRBV6-6|once|TRBJ1-2|.
TGTGCCAGCAGGCGAGGACAGTCCTATGGCTACACCTTC
CASRRGQSYGYTF